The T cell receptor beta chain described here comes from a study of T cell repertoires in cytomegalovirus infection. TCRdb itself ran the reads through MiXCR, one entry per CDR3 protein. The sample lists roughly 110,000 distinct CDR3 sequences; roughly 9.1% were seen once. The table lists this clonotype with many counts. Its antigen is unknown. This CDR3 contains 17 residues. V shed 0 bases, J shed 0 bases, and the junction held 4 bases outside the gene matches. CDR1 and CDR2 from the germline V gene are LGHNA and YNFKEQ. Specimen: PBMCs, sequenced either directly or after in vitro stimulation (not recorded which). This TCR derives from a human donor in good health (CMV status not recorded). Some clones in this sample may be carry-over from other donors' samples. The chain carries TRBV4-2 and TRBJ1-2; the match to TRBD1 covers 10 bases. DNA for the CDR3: TGTGCCAGCAGCCAAGAGACAGGGGGCGATACTAACTATGGCTACACCTTC. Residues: CASSQETGGDTNYGYTF.